This record covers a single TCR beta chain. Its antigen is as yet unknown. Additional DNA sequences in this sample encode the identical CDR3. The CDR3 is 11 residues long. Germline lookup yields CDR1 GTSNPN and CDR2 SVGIG (reference sequence). Deletions cut 2 bases from V and 2 bases from J, with 4 bases between. These data are taken from a study of cytomegalovirus exposure and HLA in healthy donors. The PCR contained 60 Vbeta and 13 Jbeta primers. Data came from immunoSEQ multiplex PCR; TCRdb stores just in-frame clones and leaves some out. In all, the sample yields 140,000 to 150,000 clones. General study points: Reports indicate that TCR beta sequences accurately predicted the HLA-A and HLA-B alleles of most subjects. Previous analysis showed most TCR beta V segments were productive about 90% or about 30% of the time. According to a later analysis, most TCR beta chains associated with CMV appeared HLA-restricted.

The receptor was derived from a male donor in good health and CMV-seronegative. The sequencing sample was made of PBMCs. The chain combines TRBV30 with TRBJ2-7; D is undetermined. CDR3 protein: CAWSSPYEQYF. Written as DNA, the CDR3 is TGTGCCTGGAGTAGCCCCTACGAGCAGTACTTC.